Shown below are 3 T cell receptor beta chains from a single sample sequenced in a study of CXCR3-negative and CXCR3-positive naive CD8 T cells. Libraries of TRB cDNA were made by 5' RACE and carried UMIs. TCRdb re-called the 5' RACE reads and catalogs CDR3 proteins one per entry, DNA excluded. Across 23,000 or so distinct CDR3 sequences, the top ten clones capture about 4% of the sample. The source material was naive CXCR3- CD8+ T cells from blood. As for subset: CD45RO-CCR7+CD27+CD95- naive CD8+ T cells lacking CXCR3 (TNR3-). The receptors come from a human donor in good health. Some clones in this sample may be carry-over from other donors' samples.

This chain uses TRBV28 with TRBJ2-1; the D call from TCRdb, TRBD2, cannot be confirmed without DNA. CDR1 is MDHEN and CDR2 is SYDVKM in the germline V gene. The CDR3 length is 15 residues. The CDR3 loop reads CASSFPSGRDNEQFF. Using reference TRBV28 and TRBJ2-1 for the parts outside the CDR3, the full variable domain is DVKVTQSSRYLVKRTGEKVFLECVQDMDHENMFWYRQDPGLGLRLIYFSYDVKMKEKGDIPEGYSVSREKKERFSLILESASTNQTSMYLCASSFPSGRDNEQFFGPGTRLTVL.

This clonotype is labeled medium-sized (0.01 to 0.1%) based on frequency. The J gene is TRBJ2-1, the V gene TRBV6-4. CDR1 is MRHNA, CDR2 SNTAGT, per germline. The CDR3 length is 14 residues. CDR3 residues: CASSDGLAVNEQFF.

This chain connects TRBV6-6 to TRBJ1-4; TCRdb outputs TRBD1, but without DNA this stays unchecked. This CDR3 is 18 amino acids long. The germline gives CDR1 MNHNY, CDR2 SVGAGI (reference sequence). CDR3 region: CASSMTGGGRATNEKLFF.